A selection of T cell receptor beta chains follows, all from one sample in a study of T cell responses to AZD1222 COVID-19 vaccine. Libraries were prepared by immunoSEQ multiplex PCR; TCRdb keeps only in-frame clonotypes and omits some of them. The repertoire holds more than 95,000 clones, about 89% seen once, with around a quarter in the top ten. The sequencing here drew on peripheral blood, taken on day 0 of AZD1222 vaccination. The receptors were sampled from an adult in good health. The CDR3 runs from the conserved cysteine through the conserved F or W. D genes are given only for firm matches. Size is omitted from some rows. Given values are once, few, many or a class for expanded clones.

D: NA; size: once; V: TRBV5-6; J: TRBJ2-6; CDR3: CASSFSRPGANVLTF; DNA: TGTGCCAGCAGCTTCTCTAGGCCTGGGGCCAACGTCCTGACTTTC
D: NA; size: few; V: TRBV7-9; J: TRBJ1-2; CDR3: CASSLDGGYYGYTF; DNA: TGTGCCAGCAGCTTAGATGGGGGATACTATGGCTACACCTTC
D: NA; size: NA; V: TRBV18; J: TRBJ1-3; CDR3: CASSPGEGSWNTIYF; DNA: TGTGCCAGCTCACCAGGGGAGGGAAGTTGGAACACCATATATTTT
D: NA; size: NA; V: TRBV7-3; J: TRBJ1-1; CDR3: CASSQSGLNTEAFF; DNA: TGTGCCAGCAGCCAAAGTGGGTTGAACACTGAAGCTTTCTTT
D: TRBD2; size: once; V: TRBV19; J: TRBJ2-3; CDR3: CASSPTSGSTDTQYF; DNA: TGTGCCAGTAGTCCCACTAGCGGCAGCACAGATACGCAGTATTTT
D: TRBD1; size: NA; V: TRBV30; J: TRBJ1-4; CDR3: CAWLPGQDEKLFF; DNA: TGTGCCTGGTTGCCGGGACAGGATGAAAAACTGTTTTTT
D: NA; size: NA; V: TRBV6-1; J: TRBJ2-3; CDR3: CASSEQMRAQYF; DNA: TGTGCCAGCAGTGAACAGATGCGGGCGCAGTATTTT
D: TRBD1; size: NA; V: TRBV7-9; J: TRBJ2-3; CDR3: CASSLVRGRGDTQYF; DNA: TGTGCCAGCAGCTTAGTCAGGGGGCGTGGAGATACGCAGTATTTT
D: NA; size: once; V: TRBV12-3/TRBV12-4; J: TRBJ2-1; CDR3: CASSLVGTNEQFF; DNA: TGTGCCAGCAGTTTAGTTGGGACTAATGAGCAGTTCTTC
D: NA; size: NA; V: TRBV2; J: TRBJ2-7; CDR3: CASISSSYEQYF; DNA: TGTGCCAGCATATCCTCGTCCTACGAGCAGTACTTC
D: NA; size: once; V: TRBV7-9; J: TRBJ1-6; CDR3: CASSLSLFNSPLHF; DNA: TGTGCCAGCAGCTTATCTCTGTTTAATTCACCCCTCCACTTT
D: NA; size: NA; V: TRBV25-1; J: TRBJ2-2; CDR3: CASSEYRQGMTTGELFF; DNA: TGTGCCAGCAGTGAATATCGGCAGGGGATGACCACCGGGGAGCTGTTTTTT
D: NA; size: NA; V: TRBV5-1; J: TRBJ2-7; CDR3: CASSENSYEQYF; DNA: TGCGCCAGCAGCGAAAACTCCTACGAGCAGTACTTC
D: NA; size: NA; V: TRBV12-5; J: TRBJ1-2; CDR3: CASAQDKLTNYGYTF; DNA: TGTGCTAGTGCCCAGGACAAACTAACTAACTATGGCTACACCTTC
D: NA; size: NA; V: TRBV12-3/TRBV12-4; J: TRBJ2-7; CDR3: CASSLWRYEQYF; DNA: TGTGCCAGCAGTTTATGGCGCTACGAGCAGTACTTC
D: NA; size: once; V: TRBV2; J: TRBJ1-5; CDR3: CASSDSDMVQPQHF; DNA: TGTGCCAGCAGTGACTCCGACATGGTTCAGCCCCAGCATTTT
D: NA; size: once; V: TRBV7-6; J: TRBJ1-4; CDR3: CASSRGAGVNEKLFF; DNA: TGTGCCAGCAGCAGGGGTGCAGGGGTTAATGAAAAACTGTTTTTT
D: TRBD1; size: NA; V: TRBV7-3; J: TRBJ2-2; CDR3: CASSSRQGNTGELFF; DNA: TGTGCCAGCAGCTCGAGACAGGGCAACACCGGGGAGCTGTTTTTT
D: NA; size: NA; V: TRBV18; J: TRBJ1-5; CDR3: CASSQTGGGQNQPQHF; DNA: TGTGCCAGCTCCCAGACGGGAGGGGGTCAAAATCAGCCCCAGCATTTT
D: TRBD1; size: NA; V: TRBV7-2; J: TRBJ1-5; CDR3: CASSPGQGASGQPQHF; DNA: TGTGCCAGCAGCCCCGGACAGGGGGCTTCGGGGCAGCCCCAGCATTTT
D: TRBD1; size: NA; V: TRBV10-3; J: TRBJ2-5; CDR3: CAISGTGEETQYF; DNA: TGTGCCATCAGTGGGACAGGGGAAGAGACCCAGTACTTC
D: NA; size: NA; V: TRBV2; J: TRBJ2-1; CDR3: CASRPPGVSFHEQFF; DNA: TGTGCCAGCAGGCCCCCAGGGGTGAGCTTCCATGAGCAGTTCTTC
D: NA; size: once; V: TRBV20-1; J: TRBJ1-2; CDR3: CSASSSNGYTF; DNA: TGCAGTGCCAGTTCCTCTAATGGCTACACCTTC
D: NA; size: once; V: TRBV9; J: TRBJ1-1; CDR3: CASSSNTEAFF; DNA: TGTGCCAGCAGCTCAAACACTGAAGCTTTCTTT
D: TRBD1; size: NA; V: TRBV5-6; J: TRBJ1-3; CDR3: CASSTRGPGNTIYF; DNA: TGTGCCAGCAGCACCAGGGGGCCTGGAAACACCATATATTTT
D: TRBD2; size: NA; V: TRBV19; J: TRBJ2-7; CDR3: CATSRGGGTYEQYF; DNA: TGTGCCACTAGCCGTGGGGGAGGGACCTACGAGCAGTACTTC
D: TRBD1; size: NA; V: TRBV5-1; J: TRBJ2-7; CDR3: CASSLAPGQEYEQYF; DNA: TGCGCCAGCAGCTTGGCTCCGGGACAGGAGTACGAGCAGTACTTC
D: TRBD2; size: NA; V: TRBV3-1/TRBV3-2; J: TRBJ2-7; CDR3: CASSQDSAGGGQYF; DNA: TGTGCCAGCAGCCAAGATTCGGCGGGGGGCGGGCAGTACTTC
D: TRBD1; size: NA; V: TRBV2; J: TRBJ2-5; CDR3: CASRQLTGVIGTQYF; DNA: TGTGCCAGCAGGCAATTGACAGGGGTGATAGGGACCCAGTACTTC
D: NA; size: NA; V: TRBV27; J: TRBJ1-5; CDR3: CASGEGRGPQHF; DNA: TGTGCCAGCGGGGAAGGGCGGGGGCCCCAGCATTTT
D: NA; size: NA; V: TRBV24-1; J: TRBJ2-2; CDR3: CATSDPGSNTGELFF; DNA: TGTGCCACCAGTGATCCAGGGTCGAACACCGGGGAGCTGTTTTTT
D: NA; size: once; V: TRBV19; J: TRBJ2-1; CDR3: CATRDRGPIAGVGEQFF; DNA: TGTGCCACCCGGGACAGGGGTCCCATAGCGGGGGTTGGGGAGCAGTTCTTC
D: NA; size: once; V: TRBV19; J: TRBJ2-3; CDR3: CASSIGQSTDTQYF; DNA: TGTGCCAGTAGTATCGGACAGAGCACAGATACGCAGTATTTT
D: NA; size: NA; V: TRBV4-2; J: TRBJ1-2; CDR3: CASSPREEVNYGYTF; DNA: TGTGCCAGCAGCCCGAGGGAAGAGGTCAACTATGGCTACACCTTC
D: TRBD1; size: few; V: TRBV2; J: TRBJ2-2; CDR3: CASSEKGQGVGELFF; DNA: TGTGCCAGCAGTGAAAAGGGCCAGGGGGTCGGGGAGCTGTTTTTT
D: NA; size: NA; V: TRBV2; J: TRBJ2-1; CDR3: CASEQYNEQFF; DNA: TGTGCCAGCGAGCAGTATAATGAGCAGTTCTTC
D: NA; size: NA; V: TRBV27; J: TRBJ1-5; CDR3: CASSRENNQPQHF; DNA: TGTGCCAGCAGTAGGGAAAACAATCAGCCCCAGCATTTT
D: NA; size: NA; V: TRBV6-5; J: TRBJ1-1; CDR3: CASSYSGETEAFF; DNA: TGTGCCAGCAGTTACTCCGGGGAGACTGAAGCTTTCTTT
D: NA; size: NA; V: TRBV15; J: TRBJ2-7; CDR3: CATSRPGLTGEQYF; DNA: TGTGCCACCAGCAGGCCTGGACTTACTGGCGAGCAGTACTTC
D: TRBD1; size: NA; V: TRBV6-6; J: TRBJ1-1; CDR3: CASSQGAHWEAFF; DNA: TGTGCCAGCTCACAGGGGGCTCACTGGGAAGCTTTCTTT
D: TRBD2; size: once; V: TRBV7-9; J: TRBJ2-3; CDR3: CASSVDVLAGDTQYF; DNA: TGTGCCAGCAGCGTAGATGTACTAGCGGGAGATACGCAGTATTTT
D: NA; size: few; V: TRBV15; J: TRBJ2-1; CDR3: CATSNRDIINNEQFF; DNA: TGTGCCACCAGCAATCGGGACATTATAAACAATGAGCAGTTCTTC
D: TRBD1; size: once; V: TRBV18; J: TRBJ2-2; CDR3: CASSPRTGLNTGELFF; DNA: TGTGCCAGCTCACCCCGGACAGGGCTGAACACCGGGGAGCTGTTTTTT
D: NA; size: once; V: TRBV11-3; J: TRBJ2-1; CDR3: CASSLGTRLFF; DNA: TGTGCCAGCAGCTTAGGTACTAGGCTGTTCTTC
D: NA; size: NA; V: TRBV6-4; J: TRBJ2-3; CDR3: CASSDGVTDTQYF; DNA: TGTGCCAGCAGTGACGGTGTCACAGATACGCAGTATTTT
D: TRBD1; size: NA; V: TRBV5-6; J: TRBJ1-5; CDR3: CASSSTGTANRNQPQHF; DNA: TGTGCCAGCAGCTCGACCGGGACAGCAAATCGCAATCAGCCCCAGCATTTT
D: TRBD1; size: NA; V: TRBV9; J: TRBJ2-5; CDR3: CASSVAGGTGFETQYF; DNA: TGTGCCAGCAGCGTAGCAGGTGGGACAGGGTTCGAGACCCAGTACTTC
D: TRBD1; size: once; V: TRBV29-1; J: TRBJ1-2; CDR3: CSVPRGENYGYTF; DNA: TGCAGCGTACCCAGGGGGGAAAACTATGGCTACACCTTC
D: NA; size: NA; V: TRBV18; J: TRBJ1-5; CDR3: CASSPFSGNQPQHF; DNA: TGTGCCAGCTCACCATTCAGTGGAAATCAGCCCCAGCATTTT
D: TRBD2; size: NA; V: TRBV24-1; J: TRBJ2-3; CDR3: CATSDRGDGPGGTDTQYF; DNA: TGTGCCACCAGTGACCGAGGGGACGGGCCGGGGGGAACAGATACGCAGTATTTT
D: NA; size: NA; V: TRBV6-6; J: TRBJ2-1; CDR3: CASSIAEGYNEQFF; DNA: TGTGCCAGCAGTATAGCGGAGGGCTACAATGAGCAGTTCTTC
D: NA; size: NA; V: TRBV30; J: TRBJ1-6; CDR3: CAWSRDIQPLHF; DNA: TGTGCCTGGAGTAGGGACATTCAACCCCTCCACTTT
D: TRBD1; size: NA; V: TRBV7-6; J: TRBJ2-7; CDR3: CASSSRTGGRDEQYF; DNA: TGTGCCAGCAGCTCACGAACAGGGGGCCGGGACGAGCAGTACTTC
D: NA; size: NA; V: TRBV12-3/TRBV12-4; J: TRBJ2-7; CDR3: CASRGQDLREQYF; DNA: TGTGCCAGTCGAGGTCAGGACCTCCGCGAGCAGTACTTC
D: NA; size: NA; V: TRBV2; J: TRBJ2-3; CDR3: CASKWGLNTDTQYF; DNA: TGTGCCAGCAAGTGGGGCCTAAACACAGATACGCAGTATTTT